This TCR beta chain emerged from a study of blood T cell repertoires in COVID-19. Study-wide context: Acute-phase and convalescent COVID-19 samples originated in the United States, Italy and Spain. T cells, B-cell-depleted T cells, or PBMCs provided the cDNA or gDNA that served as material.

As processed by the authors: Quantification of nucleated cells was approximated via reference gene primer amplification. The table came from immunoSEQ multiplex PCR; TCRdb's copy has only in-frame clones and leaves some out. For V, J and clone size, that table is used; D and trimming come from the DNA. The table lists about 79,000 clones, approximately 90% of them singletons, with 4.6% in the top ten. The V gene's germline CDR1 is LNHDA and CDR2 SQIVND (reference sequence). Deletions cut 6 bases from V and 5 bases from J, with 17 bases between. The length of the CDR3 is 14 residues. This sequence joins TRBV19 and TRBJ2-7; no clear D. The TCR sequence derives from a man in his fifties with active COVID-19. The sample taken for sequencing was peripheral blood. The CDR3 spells CASSRPGRWNEQYF. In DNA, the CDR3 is TGTGCCAGTAGCCGACCGGGTCGGTGGAACGAGCAGTACTTC. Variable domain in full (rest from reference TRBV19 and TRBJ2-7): DGGITQSPKYLFRKEGQNVTLSCEQNLNHDAMYWYRQDPGQGLRLIYYSQIVNDFQKGDIAEGYSVSREKKESFPLTVTSAQKNPTAFYLCASSRPGRWNEQYFGPGTRLTVT.